The 13 T cell receptor beta chains reported below all come from one sample, sequenced in a study of cytomegalovirus exposure and HLA in healthy donors (dated by TCRdb to 2016 to 2017). Libraries were built with the immunoSEQ multiplex PCR assay. For the multiplex PCR, a mixture combining 60 forward primers for TCR Vbeta segments and 13 reverse primers for TCR Jbeta segments was used. TCRdb mirrors the immuneACCESS table, restricted to in-frame sequences. Some clones are absent from its copies; in checked studies, under half trace to an unresolved V gene, and the reason for the others is unknown. A total of under 75,000 clones appear in this sample, approximately 64% of them only once. Less than 20% of the sample is held by the ten biggest clonotypes. Sequencing was performed on PBMCs. The receptor source for this set is a man in his forties in good health and CMV-seropositive.

The chain couples TRBV19 to TRBJ1-2; tentative D call: TRBD1 (5 bases). This CDR3 has 15 amino acids. Trimming shortened V by 6 bases and J by 0 bases, and 14 bases separated the two germline ends. CDR1 LNHDA and CDR2 SQIVND come from the germline V gene (reference sequence). Here the CDR3 reads CASSWGDVANYGYTF. CDR3 nucleotides: TGTGCCAGTAGCTGGGGGGACGTAGCTAACTATGGCTACACCTTC.

The chain combines TRBV5-5 with TRBJ1-2; 7 nucleotides align to TRBD1. The V gene end was trimmed by 1 base and the J gene end by 7 bases; junction bases not matched to a gene: 7. Germline V lookup: CDR1 SGHKS, CDR2 YYEKEE (reference sequence). The CDR3 runs to 14 residues. CDR3 in DNA: TGTGCCAGCAGCTTGCTCCAGGGGGTGTCTGGCTACACCTTC. Its protein product is CASSLLQGVSGYTF.

The chain joins TRBV4-1 to TRBJ2-1; 7 nucleotides agree with TRBD2. This CDR3 is 15 amino acids long. Germline assignment: CDR1 MGHRA and CDR2 YSYEKL. The V and J ends lost 0 bases and 8 bases, in that order; junction bases with no gene match: 7. The CDR3 region is CASSQESYREDEQFF. CDR3 nucleotides: TGCGCCAGCAGCCAAGAGTCGTACCGGGAGGATGAGCAGTTCTTC.

This clone was observed a few times. V is TRBV10-3 and J is TRBJ1-2, with D uncertain. The germline V gene has CDR1 ENHRY and CDR2 SYGVKD. V lost 0 bases to trimming and J lost 6 bases, with 14 bases between them. The CDR3 contains 15 residues. As DNA, the CDR3 is TGTGCCATCAGTGAGTCACGCACCACAAGTGATGGCTACACCTTC. This sequence encodes CAISESRTTSDGYTF.

J is TRBJ1-2 and V is TRBV29-1, with 8 bases fitting TRBD1. The germline V gene has CDR1 SQVTM and CDR2 ANQGSEA. The CDR3 is 13 residues long. Trimming at V came to 6 bases and at J to 8 bases, leaving 11 bases not matched to a gene. This CDR3 reads CSVEADRGPGYTF. DNA of the CDR3: TGCAGCGTGGAGGCTGACAGGGGCCCGGGCTACACCTTC. The full variable domain, its missing parts supplied by reference TRBV29-1 and TRBJ1-2, is SAVISQKPSRDICQRGTSLTIQCQVDSQVTMMFWYRQQPGQSLTLIATANQGSEATYESGFVIDKFPISRPNLTFSTLTVSNMSPEDSSIYLCSVEADRGPGYTFGSGTRLTVV.

The chain has TRBV29-1 and TRBJ2-7; D is perhaps TRBD2 (5 bases). This CDR3 has 14 residues. Deletions cut 1 base from V and 0 bases from J, with 10 bases between. Germline CDR1 is SQVTM and CDR2 is ANQGSEA. The CDR3 here is CSVEVQEDSYEQYF. The DNA of the CDR3 is TGCAGCGTTGAAGTTCAGGAGGACTCCTACGAGCAGTACTTC.

This chain joins TRBV5-4 and TRBJ1-2, with TRBD1 as a possible D gene (5 bases). V gave up 2 bases and J gave up 8 bases, with 19 bases separating them. The CDR3 loop spans 15 amino acids. Germline values: CDR1 SGHNT, CDR2 YYREEE (reference sequence). CDR3 DNA sequence: TGTGCCAGCAGCTTTGACGGACACAGTGATCGGGGCTACACCTTC. Its protein is CASSFDGHSDRGYTF.

The CDR3 DNA sequence: TGTGCCACCGCCCTGAGCCGCCGCCCTACCTACGAGCAGTACTTC. Its translation is CATALSRRPTYEQYF. V is TRBV6-5 and J is TRBJ2-7; D not certain. Germline CDR1 and CDR2: MNHEY and SVGAGI. The CDR3 contains 15 residues. V lost 10 bases and J lost 2, with 21 bases in between.

V gene TRBV10-3 combines with J gene TRBJ2-5; 8 nucleotides match TRBD1. The ends lost 2 bases at V and 3 bases at J; junction bases unmatched: 8. CDR1 is ENHRY and CDR2 is SYGVKD in the germline V gene. The CDR3 runs to 16 residues. The CDR3 sequence is CAISETPGTGKETQYF. In DNA, the CDR3 is TGTGCCATCAGTGAGACCCCCGGGACAGGAAAAGAGACCCAGTACTTC.

The chain combines TRBV4-2 with TRBJ2-7; TRBD1 might be the D (5 bases). The V gene lost 4 bases and the J gene lost 3 bases, with 13 bases spanning the gap. Germline-derived CDR1 and CDR2 are LGHNA and YNFKEQ. The CDR3 length is 14 residues. CDR3 nucleotides: TGTGCCAGCAGCCCGAGCTCACAGGACTACGAGCAGTACTTC. Translation: CASSPSSQDYEQYF.

The gene calls are TRBV29-1 and TRBJ2-1, with 10 positions matching TRBD2. V lost 4 bases and J lost 6; bases outside the gene matches: 12. This CDR3 is built from 16 residues. Germline V gives CDR1 SQVTM, CDR2 ANQGSEA. The CDR3 protein is CSVVWVLAGEVNEQFF. CDR3 bases: TGCAGCGTTGTTTGGGTCCTAGCGGGAGAAGTCAATGAGCAGTTCTTC.

This clone has only a few counts. This rearrangement joins TRBV18 to TRBJ2-1; the match to TRBD1 covers 7 bases. Germline trimming cut 0 bases from V and 0 bases from J; bases unmatched to any gene: 2. This CDR3 has 16 residues. Germline lookup yields CDR1 KGHSH and CDR2 LQKENI. CDR3 bases: TGTGCCAGCTCACCACCAGGGGGCTTCTCCTACAATGAGCAGTTCTTC. This encodes CASSPPGGFSYNEQFF.

The V and J genes are TRBV9 and TRBJ1-4; D is unresolved. The CDR3 contains 17 residues. The ends were cut back, 0 bases at V and 8 bases at J, with 20 bases in the middle. Germline CDR1 reads SGDLS; CDR2 reads YYNGEE. The CDR3 region is CASSVELGSLPGEKLFF. The CDR3 DNA is TGTGCCAGCAGCGTAGAACTGGGATCACTCCCGGGGGAAAAACTGTTTTTT.